The present entry profiles one T cell receptor (beta chain) with its context. This clone has just a few counts. Its antigen is unknown. No qualities accompany the bases; no much larger clone lies one base away. Taken from cysteine to phenylalanine, the CDR3 has 16 residues. Only the CDR3 DNA stays, 48 bases, in frame from base 1. The junction carries 13 bases between V and J, which are trimmed by 2 bases and 2 bases respectively. The germline V gene supplies CDR1 SGHRS and CDR2 YFSETQ. This entry is derived from a study of blood T cell repertoires in COVID-19 (dated by TCRdb to about 2020). Context from the whole study: Collaborator samples came from the United States, Italy and Spain and covered acute and convalescent phases of COVID-19. The prospective study material was composed of cDNA or gDNA derived from T cells, B-cell-depleted T cells, or PBMCs. The dataset comprised deeply sampled blood TCRbeta repertoires from subjects exposed to, actively infected with, or recovered from COVID-19. The repertoires were made available in a free public database intended to serve as a resource for research on the immune response to SARS-CoV-2. Samples came from the ongoing ImmuneRACE study (first 160 participants) plus 1,254 subjects from 6 global collaborators. A de-identified subject ID, COVID-19 status, age in years and sex were almost always included in the sample metadata. HLA class I and class II types, where available, came from metadata supplied by the sample provider rather than from assay-based typing. Findings and caveats that apply to the study as a whole: Clinical and demographic metadata were provided uncurated, with the amount varying by source and participant.

TCRbeta CDR3 regions were amplified from genomic DNA using the immunoSEQ Assay, a bias-controlled multiplex PCR. The authors' analysis ran thus. The number of nucleated cells in each sample was estimated from the amplification of reference gene primers within the assay. To quantify the absolute abundance of each unique TCRbeta CDR3 rearrangement, sequence reads were collapsed and filtered. For each sample, productive Simpson clonality was calculated by taking the square root of Simpson's diversity index across productive rearrangements. TCRdb holds this immuneACCESS table with in-frame rearrangements only. Some clones are missing; in checked studies, unresolved V genes explain under half, and the rest has no known cause. Clonal size and the V and J genes are those of that table, whereas D and trimming came from the DNA. In this sample the table shows fewer than 60,000 clones, around 90% of which occur a single time. 20% to 25% of the sample goes to the ten largest clones.

The collaborating institutions used their own protocols to collect whole blood in K2EDTA tubes. For TCRbeta analysis, collaborators shipped samples in one of three forms: frozen whole blood, isolated PBMCs, or DNA extracted from either of those sample types. The rearrangement joined TRBV5-1 to TRBJ2-2; no D gene call is confident. The clonotype comes from a human donor in a cohort sampled during active COVID-19. The sequencing input was peripheral blood. This receptor carries the CDR3 CASSLAASVNTGELFF. The DNA sequence is given as TGCGCCAGCAGCTTAGCAGCGTCGGTTAACACCGGGGAGCTGTTTTTT.